Included here is one T cell receptor (beta chain) sequence, with context. Antigen specificity is unknown. This specimen belongs to a study of T cell repertoires in cytomegalovirus infection. The germline V gene has CDR1 MNHEY and CDR2 SMNVEV (reference sequence). V lost 4 bases and J lost 6, with 10 bases in between. This CDR3 comprises 12 residues. TCRdb passed the reads through MiXCR, listing each CDR3 protein once. The table shows roughly 340,000 distinct CDR3 sequences, with almost 30% occurring only once. The V call is TRBV27, the J call TRBJ2-7; D not resolved. Sequenced here: cultured PBMCs, sampled from culture after CMV antigen stimulation. The sequence was collected from a human donor in good health (CMV status not recorded). Some clones in this sample may be carry-over from other donors' samples. CDR3 amino acids: CASSSPGIEQYF. For the CDR3, the DNA is TGTGCCAGCAGTTCCCCAGGTATCGAGCAGTACTTC.